Below are 8 T cell receptor beta chains sequenced from a single sample in a study of T cells in Graves' hyperthyroidism and ophthalmopathy. Amplification yielded TCR beta CDR3 regions, with RNA transcripts as the source. The HTBI primer set served for first-round RT-PCR of the TCR CDR3. TCRdb re-called the multiplex PCR reads through MiXCR, storing one row per CDR3 protein. The table includes roughly 200,000 distinct CDR3 sequences, 18% detected once. The sample comprised blood. The source of these receptors is a man aged 40-50 years with Graves' hyperthyroidism.

This clonotype was counted once. This rearrangement joins TRBV28 to TRBJ2-5, with D perhaps TRBD2 (6 bases). CDR3 length: 14 amino acids. V dropped 6 bases and J dropped 7 bases, with 18 bases sitting between them. Germline values: CDR1 MDHEN, CDR2 SYDVKM. CDR3 nucleotide sequence: TGTGCCAGCAGAACCTCGGGACTTAAGGGGACCCAGTACTTC. Amino acids: CASRTSGLKGTQYF.

This clonotype was counted ten times or more. The chain joins TRBV29-1 to TRBJ1-1; no reliable D call. Germline-derived CDR1 and CDR2 are SQVTM and ANQGSEA. The length of the CDR3 is 13 residues. Trimming took 8 bases from V and 3 from J, leaving 16 bases between them. The CDR3 nucleotides are TGCAGCATAGCGCCCGACAAGTACACTGAAGCTTTCTTT. Its translation: CSIAPDKYTEAFF.

This clonotype has a count of ten or more. This chain joins TRBV7-9 and TRBJ1-2; a possible D gene is TRBD1 (6 bases). This CDR3 has 17 residues. The germline CDR1 and CDR2 sequences are SEHNR and FQNEAQ (reference sequence). Trimming stripped 3 bases from V and 2 bases from J, with 19 bases between. This CDR3 is CASSFSGRGHRNYGYTF. CDR3 nucleotides: TGTGCCAGCAGCTTTTCGGGCAGGGGCCACAGAAACTATGGCTACACCTTC.

At least ten counts were recorded for this clonotype. V and J are TRBV12-3 or TRBV12-4 and TRBJ2-5; TRBD2 is a possible D gene (6 bases). The ends were cut back, 3 bases at V and 5 bases at J, with 7 bases in the middle. CDR3 size: 12 residues. The CDR3 here is CASSFAGETQYF. The CDR3 DNA follows: TGTGCCAGCAGTTTTGCGGGGGAGACCCAGTACTTC.

This clonotype was picked up many times. CDR3 residues: CATGGRGGYNEQFF. The CDR3 nucleotides read TGTGCCACCGGAGGAAGGGGAGGCTACAATGAGCAGTTCTTC. The V and J genes are TRBV2 and TRBJ2-1; perhaps TRBD2 as D (6 bases). The germline V gene encodes CDR1 SNHLY and CDR2 FYNNEI. Trimming stripped 10 bases from V and 3 bases from J, with 16 bases between. This CDR3 has 14 residues.

Many counts were recorded for this clonotype. The gene calls are TRBV6-1 and TRBJ1-3; the D is unclear. Germline values: CDR1 MNHNS, CDR2 SASEGT. The germline V and J ends were trimmed by 5 bases and 0 bases, with 14 bases remaining between them. The CDR3 runs 16 residues. In DNA form, the CDR3 reads TGTGCCAGCAGTCCACTCGGAATTGACTCTGGAAACACCATATATTTT. Translated: CASSPLGIDSGNTIYF.

As for this clonotype: At one end, the junction sequence differs from germline, possibly due to a read error. The V and J genes are TRBV10-1 and TRBJ2-2; D gene uncertain. The CDR3 covers 17 residues. Germline values: CDR1 WNHNN, CDR2 SYGVQD (reference sequence). The CDR3 bases are TGCGCCAGCAGTGACCCCTCGGATCGCGCGAACACCAGGGAGCTGTTTTTT. Translating it yields CASSDPSDRANTRELFF.

This clonotype was recorded many times. The genes are TRBV10-3 and TRBJ2-2, with D unresolved. V was cut by 0 bases and J by 1 base, with 3 bases left in between. Germline assignment: CDR1 ENHRY and CDR2 SYGVKD. There are 14 residues in the CDR3. CDR3 nucleotide sequence: TGTGCCATCAGTGAGTCGAGGAACACCGGGGAGCTGTTTTTT. This sequence encodes CAISESRNTGELFF.